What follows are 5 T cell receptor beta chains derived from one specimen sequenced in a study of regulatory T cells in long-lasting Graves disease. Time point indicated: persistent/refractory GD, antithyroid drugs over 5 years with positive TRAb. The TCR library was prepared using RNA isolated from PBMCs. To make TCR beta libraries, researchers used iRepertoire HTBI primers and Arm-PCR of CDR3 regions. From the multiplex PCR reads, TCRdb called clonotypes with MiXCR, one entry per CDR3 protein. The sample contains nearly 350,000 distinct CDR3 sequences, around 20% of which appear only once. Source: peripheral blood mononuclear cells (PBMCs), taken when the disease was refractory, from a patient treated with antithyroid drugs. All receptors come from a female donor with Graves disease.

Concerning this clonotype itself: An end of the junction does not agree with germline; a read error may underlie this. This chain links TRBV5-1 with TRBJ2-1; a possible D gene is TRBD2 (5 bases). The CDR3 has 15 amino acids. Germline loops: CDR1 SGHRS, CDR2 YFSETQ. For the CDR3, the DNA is TGCGCCAGCAGCCTGTCGGGGAGCTCCTACGATGAGCAGTTCTTC. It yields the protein CASSLSGSSYDEQFF.

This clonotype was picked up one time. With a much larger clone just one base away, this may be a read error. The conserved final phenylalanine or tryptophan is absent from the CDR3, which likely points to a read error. CDR3: CASSLSAPTYEQYL. The CDR3 DNA reads TGTGCCAGCAGCTTGTCCGCTCCTACCTACGAGCAGTACCTC. The chain carries TRBV5-5 and TRBJ2-7; no firm D call. Trimming removed 1 base at V and 2 bases at J, with 10 bases between. The CDR3 consists of 14 residues. Per the germline V gene, CDR1 is SGHKS and CDR2 is YYEKEE (reference sequence).

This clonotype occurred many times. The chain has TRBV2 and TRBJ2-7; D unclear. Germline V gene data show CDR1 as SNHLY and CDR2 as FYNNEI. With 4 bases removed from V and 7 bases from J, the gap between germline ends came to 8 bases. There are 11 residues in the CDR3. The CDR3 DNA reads TGTGCCAGCAGTGTTACTTGGGAGCAGTACTTC. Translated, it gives CASSVTWEQYF.

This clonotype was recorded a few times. The CDR3 here is CASGGQGGIYGYTF. In DNA form, the CDR3 reads TGTGCCAGCGGAGGACAGGGGGGAATATATGGCTACACCTTC. The rearrangement joins TRBV6-1 to TRBJ1-2; 10 nucleotides align to TRBD1. Germline V CDR1 and CDR2: MNHNS, SASEGT. The CDR3 is 14 amino acids. The J segment lost 5 bases and the V segment lost 8 bases, leaving 8 bases of the junction unmatched.

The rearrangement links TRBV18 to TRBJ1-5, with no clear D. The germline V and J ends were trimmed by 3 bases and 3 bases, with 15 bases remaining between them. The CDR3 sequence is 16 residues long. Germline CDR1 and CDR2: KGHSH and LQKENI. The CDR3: CASSPTPAGNNQPQHF. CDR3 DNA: TGTGCCAGCTCACCTACCCCCGCGGGTAACAATCAGCCCCAGCATTTT.